This TCR beta chain was found in a study of OX40 agonist ivuxolimab in advanced cancers. The CDR3 has 14 residues. The ends were cut back, 3 bases at V and 0 bases at J, with 8 bases in the middle. Germline V gives CDR1 ENHRY, CDR2 SYGVKD. Profiled with immunoSEQ multiplex PCR; TCRdb holds only in-frame clones, not every one. The sample holds over 15,000 clones; roughly three quarters are singletons and the top ten take around 12%. V usage is TRBV10-3 and J usage is TRBJ1-1, with D maybe TRBD1 (5 bases). Sequencing was performed on CD4+ or CD8+ T cells sorted from blood, taken in a trial of the OX40 agonist ivuxolimab. The source is an adult with an advanced solid tumor such as melanoma, head and neck, liver or kidney cancer. The CDR3 is CAISDGGMNTEAFF. In DNA, the CDR3 is TGTGCCATCAGTGACGGGGGGATGAACACTGAAGCTTTCTTT.